A single sample is the source of the 20 T cell receptor beta chains below, sequenced in a study of control samples from healthy donors and cancer patients. Profiling relied on immunoSEQ multiplex PCR, and the TCRdb table lists in-frame clones only, not all of them. This sample carries a few hundred thousand clones, around nine tenths of them seen once, and the ten largest clones take around 6.4%. Source material: PBMCs. The source is a man aged 35-49 years with head and neck cancer.

This clone was found once. The V gene is TRBV15, the J gene TRBJ2-5, with D unresolved. The CDR3 is made up of 17 amino acids. Trimming removed 0 bases from V and 2 bases from J, with 16 bases in between. The germline V gene has CDR1 LNHNV and CDR2 YYDKDF (reference sequence). CDR3 residues: CATSRDPRPDPQETQYF. The CDR3 bases are TGTGCCACCAGCAGAGATCCCCGACCAGACCCACAAGAGACCCAGTACTTC.

The chain carries TRBV4-2 and TRBJ2-3; no firm D call. This CDR3 contains 16 residues. Trimming removed 0 bases at V and 1 base at J, with 11 bases between. In germline, CDR1 is LGHNA, CDR2 YNFKEQ. The CDR3 coding sequence is TGTGCCAGCAGCCAAGATTGGTGGGCCGGCACAGATACGCAGTATTTT. Translation gives CASSQDWWAGTDTQYF.

The V and J genes are TRBV30 and TRBJ1-2, with unresolved D. This CDR3 is built from 11 residues. Trimming pared 4 bases from V and 7 bases from J, leaving 10 bases between. Germline loops: CDR1 GTSNPN, CDR2 SVGIG (reference sequence). CDR3: CAWTTPSGYTF. In nucleotides, the CDR3 is TGTGCCTGGACGACCCCTTCTGGCTACACCTTC.

This sequence joins TRBV30 and TRBJ2-7, with D possibly matching TRBD2 (5 bases). The V gene's germline CDR1 is GTSNPN and CDR2 SVGIG (reference sequence). This CDR3 is built from 14 residues. Trimming stripped 4 bases from V and 1 base from J, with 14 bases between. CDR3 in DNA: TGTGCCTGGAAATCGGGGTCGAAGTCCTACGAGCAGTACTTC. Protein: CAWKSGSKSYEQYF.

The rearrangement links TRBV29-1 to TRBJ1-3; the D is unclear. Germline V gives CDR1 SQVTM, CDR2 ANQGSEA. This CDR3 has 15 amino acids. V gave up 0 bases and J gave up 8 bases, with 17 bases separating them. The CDR3 loop is CSVEDRAAKRDTIYF. In nucleotides, the CDR3 is TGCAGCGTTGAAGATAGGGCTGCCAAGAGAGACACCATATATTTT.

This rearrangement joins TRBV7-2 to TRBJ2-7, with D possibly TRBD2 on 7 matching bases. Germline V lookup: CDR1 SGHTA, CDR2 FQGNSA. Trimming removed 2 bases at V and 3 bases at J, with 14 bases between. The CDR3 loop spans 15 amino acids. CDR3 coding DNA: TGTGCCAGCAGCTTACGTGGGGGGGCCGGCTACGAGCAGTACTTC. This encodes CASSLRGGAGYEQYF.

Only one count was recorded for this clone. The J gene is TRBJ2-7, the V gene TRBV19; weak D call: TRBD2 (6 bases). Trimming left V 3 bases short and J 0 bases short, with 15 bases between. In germline, CDR1 is LNHDA, CDR2 SQIVND (reference sequence). This CDR3 spans 16 amino acids. CDR3 sequence reads: CASSIGGFGSSYEQYF. The CDR3 DNA reads TGTGCCAGTAGTATCGGGGGTTTCGGAAGCTCCTACGAGCAGTACTTC.

The chain combines TRBV5-6 with TRBJ1-1, with D possibly matching TRBD1 (5 bases). Per germline, CDR1 SGHDT and CDR2 YYEEEE. The CDR3 contains 14 residues. Trimming left V 0 bases short and J 5 bases short, with 11 bases between. CDR3 DNA sequence: TGTGCCAGCAGCTTGGCAGGGCGGCGGACTGAAGCTTTCTTT. Residues: CASSLAGRRTEAFF.

The chain uses TRBV7-9 and TRBJ1-6, with TRBD1 matching 7 bases. This CDR3 is built from 15 residues. From germline, CDR1 is SEHNR and CDR2 FQNEAQ (reference sequence). V was clipped by 7 bases and J by 6 bases; unmatched bases: 9. DNA for the CDR3: TGTGCCAGCACCCTTACAGGGGACGGTAATTCACCCCTCCACTTT. Translated, it gives CASTLTGDGNSPLHF.

The rearrangement joins TRBV7-9 to TRBJ1-1, with D unresolved. The CDR3 length is 16 residues. V gave up 2 bases and J gave up 3 bases, with 16 bases separating them. Per germline, CDR1 SEHNR and CDR2 FQNEAQ (reference sequence). The DNA of the CDR3 is TGTGCCAGCAGCTTACTGGGGTCTATGCAGGACACTGAAGCTTTCTTT. The encoded protein is CASSLLGSMQDTEAFF.

This clone was detected a few times. The J gene is TRBJ2-7, the V gene TRBV28; TRBD2 is a possible D gene (5 bases). This CDR3 has 13 residues. V was trimmed by 3 bases and J by 5 bases, leaving 11 bases between them. Germline CDR1 is MDHEN and CDR2 is SYDVKM. CDR3 nucleotide sequence: TGTGCCAGCAGTTTGGGGAGAGAGGACGAGCAGTACTTC. It translates to CASSLGREDEQYF.

This sequence joins TRBV6-5 and TRBJ1-2; 7 bases are a match to TRBD1. Trimming cost V 6 bases and J 4 bases; bases outside gene matches: 11. This CDR3 spans 15 amino acids. Per germline, CDR1 MNHEY and CDR2 SVGAGI. The CDR3 region is CASSPQTGPAYGYTF. The CDR3 DNA reads TGTGCCAGCAGCCCACAGACAGGGCCGGCCTATGGCTACACCTTC.

V and J are TRBV28 and TRBJ2-7; no clear D gene. CDR3 size: 13 residues. V was shortened by 1 base and J by 3 bases, with 7 bases between the two germline ends. The germline CDR1 and CDR2 sequences are MDHEN and SYDVKM. CDR3 DNA: TGTGCCAGCAGTTTATCGGCCAGCTACGAGCAGTACTTC. This encodes CASSLSASYEQYF.

This chain joins TRBV29-1 and TRBJ2-3; 9 nucleotides line up with TRBD2. The CDR3 is 14 residues long. Unmatched junction bases numbered 5, after V lost 3 bases and J lost 4 bases. Germline CDR1 SQVTM, CDR2 ANQGSEA. The CDR3 bases are TGCAGCGTTGAGGGACTAGCTTGGGCAGATACGCAGTATTTT. It is translated as CSVEGLAWADTQYF.

The rearrangement links TRBV21-1 to TRBJ2-7. TRBV21-1 is a pseudogene. The CDR3 length is 23 residues. The CDR3 coding sequence is TGTGCCAGCAGCTCGCCACGGGGCCAGAAGGACCCCCCGAATAGCCCGACTCCCTACGAGCAGTACTTC. Translation: CASSSPRGQKDPPNSPTPYEQYF.

The chain carries TRBV5-5 and TRBJ1-1, with D possibly matching TRBD1 (5 bases). The V gene lost 0 bases and the J gene lost 5 bases, with 8 bases spanning the gap. Looked up from germline, CDR1 is SGHKS and CDR2 is YYEKEE (reference sequence). The CDR3 extends over 13 amino acids. The DNA of the CDR3 is TGTGCCAGCAGCTTGGGGGGGAGGACTGAAGCTTTCTTT. Encoded protein: CASSLGGRTEAFF.

The chain carries TRBV25-1 and TRBJ1-4; D is undetermined. The germline V gene has CDR1 MGHDK and CDR2 SYGVNS. V gave up 5 bases and J gave up 8 bases, with 18 bases separating them. The CDR3 is 15 amino acids. The CDR3 loop is CASSSPSERVEKLFF. The CDR3 DNA reads as TGTGCCAGCAGTTCCCCCTCCGAGAGGGTGGAAAAACTGTTTTTT.

This chain uses TRBV11-1 with TRBJ2-2, with TRBD1 as a possible D gene (6 bases). The CDR3 covers 15 residues. Germline-derived CDR1 and CDR2 are SGHAT and FQDESV (reference sequence). V was trimmed by 3 bases and J by 5 bases, leaving 13 bases between them. CDR3 region: CASSFTGYNTGELFF. The DNA of the CDR3 is TGTGCCAGCAGCTTTACAGGGTACAATACCGGGGAGCTGTTTTTT. Using reference TRBV11-1 and TRBJ2-2 for the parts outside the CDR3, the full variable domain is EAEVAQSPRYKITEKSQAVAFWCDPISGHATLYWYRQILGQGPELLVQFQDESVVDDSQLPKDRFSAERLKGVDSTLKIQPAELGDSAMYLCASSFTGYNTGELFFGEGSRLTVL.

The chain joins TRBV20-1 to TRBJ2-1, with unresolved D. Germline-derived CDR1 and CDR2 are DFQATT and SNEGSKA (reference sequence). CDR3 length: 10 amino acids. CDR3 protein: CSFFSNEQFF. The CDR3, as DNA: TGCAGCTTCTTTTCCAATGAGCAGTTCTTC.

This clone showed up just a few times. The V and J genes are TRBV5-6 and TRBJ1-2, with 7 bases fitting TRBD1. This CDR3 comprises 13 residues. Per the germline V gene, CDR1 is SGHDT and CDR2 is YYEEEE. V lost 3 bases to trimming and J lost 8 bases; unmatched junction nucleotides: 7. The CDR3 region has the DNA TGTGCCAGCAGCTCGAAGGGGGCAAGGGGCTACACCTTC. It encodes CASSSKGARGYTF.